The clone carrying this T cell receptor beta chain was detected once. This specimen belongs to a study of control samples from healthy donors and cancer patients. TCRdb keeps only in-frame clones here, not all; method: immunoSEQ multiplex PCR. The sample includes 150,000 to 200,000 clones, 70% to 90% of them seen just once. The CDR3 spans 15 residues. Trimming took 2 bases from V and 2 from J; bases not matched to a gene: 7. Germline V CDR1 and CDR2: GTSNPN, SVGIG (reference sequence). The sequenced material came from blood. This TCR came from a woman between 25 and 40 years old in good health. The gene calls are TRBV30 and TRBJ1-1, with 8 positions matching TRBD1. CDR3 sequence (DNA): TGTGCCTGGAGTAACCCGGGACAGGCAAACACTGAAGCTTTCTTT. Translation: CAWSNPGQANTEAFF.